Detailed here is one T cell receptor (beta chain). Its antigen remains unknown. This sample stems from a study of shared clonotypes between healthy human individuals. Findings and caveats of the study: Measured sharing among donors was expected to vary with sequencing depth. Non-shared clonotypes were found to have lower generation probabilities than the clonotypes that were shared by all four of the sorted-subset donors. Rarefaction demonstrated incomplete sorted-subset sequencing despite large depth.

At a deep level, the assay was run. Generated by immunoSEQ multiplex PCR, the TCRdb table keeps only in-frame clones and is missing some. The sample carries under 130,000 clones, around 64% recorded once. The V gene lost 4 bases and the J gene lost 2 bases, with 11 bases spanning the gap. The CDR3 extends over 15 amino acids. The germline CDR1 and CDR2 sequences are ENHRY and SYGVKD. The clonotype comes from a woman in her twenties or thirties in good health. The sequenced material came from memory CD8+ T cells sorted from blood. Subset in this sample: CD45RO+ cells pooled with CCR7-negative TemRA cells. The chain recombines TRBV10-3 with TRBJ1-4, with D perhaps matching TRBD1 (5 bases). CDR3 region: CAISVGGRTNEKLFF. For the CDR3, the DNA is TGTGCCATCAGTGTCGGGGGTCGGACTAATGAAAAACTGTTTTTT.